The clone carrying this TCR beta chain was observed many times. Its antigen is still unknown. These data belong to a study of response to subunit inactivated influenza vaccine. Overall study results and limits: It was the authors' suggestion that each seasonal influenza vaccination recruits few new T cells.

TCRdb processed the RT-PCR reads anew with MiXCR; each CDR3 protein has one entry. The sample lists about 780,000 distinct CDR3 sequences, about 18% occurring once. Germline V gene sequence: CDR1 SGHNT, CDR2 YYREEE (reference sequence). Trimming left V 4 bases short and J 2 bases short, with 8 bases between. CDR3 length equals 13 residues. The material sequenced was PBMCs from blood, taken 5 days after vaccination. This chain joins TRBV5-4 and TRBJ2-3; no definite D call. This TCR was recovered from a man in his forties or fifties who received an inactivated influenza vaccine. The CDR3 DNA follows: TGTGCCAGCAGCCCGGCTTACACAGATACGCAGTATTTT. The encoded protein is CASSPAYTDTQYF.